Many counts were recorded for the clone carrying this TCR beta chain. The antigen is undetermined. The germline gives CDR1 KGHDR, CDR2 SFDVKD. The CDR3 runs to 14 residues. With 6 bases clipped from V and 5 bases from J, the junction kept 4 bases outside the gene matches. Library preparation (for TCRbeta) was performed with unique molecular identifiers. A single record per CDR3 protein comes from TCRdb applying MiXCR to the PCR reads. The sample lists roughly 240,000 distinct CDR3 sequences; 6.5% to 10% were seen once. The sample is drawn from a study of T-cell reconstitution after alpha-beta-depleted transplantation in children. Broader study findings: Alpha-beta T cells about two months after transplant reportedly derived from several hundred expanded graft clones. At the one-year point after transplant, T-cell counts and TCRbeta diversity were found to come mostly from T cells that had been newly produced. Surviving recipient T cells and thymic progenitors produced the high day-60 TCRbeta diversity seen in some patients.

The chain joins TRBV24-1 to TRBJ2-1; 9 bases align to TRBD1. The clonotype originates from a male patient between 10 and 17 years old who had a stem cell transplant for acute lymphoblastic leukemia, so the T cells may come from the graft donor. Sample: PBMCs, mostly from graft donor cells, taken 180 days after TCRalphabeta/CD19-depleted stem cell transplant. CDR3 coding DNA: TGTGCCACCAGTACAACAGGGGGCAACAATGAGCAGTTCTTC. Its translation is CATSTTGGNNEQFF.